This T cell receptor (beta chain) derives from a study of blood T cell repertoires in COVID-19. Study-wide context: Samples of COVID-19 (acute and convalescent) were obtained from the United States, Italy and Spain. Sources were T cells, B-cell-depleted T cells, or PBMCs; the material itself was cDNA or gDNA.

Original processing notes: Amplified reference gene primers provided the basis for estimating nucleated cell counts. Sequencing used immunoSEQ multiplex PCR; TCRdb keeps in-frame clones, though not all of them. For V, J and clone size, that table is used; D and trimming come from the DNA. The sample holds 210,000 or so clones, more than 75% seen once. The CDR3 has 19 residues. Germline V gene sequence: CDR1 MRHNA, CDR2 SNTAGT. V was shortened by 2 bases and J by 0 bases, with 23 bases between the two germline ends. The chain employs TRBV6-4 and TRBJ2-7; D is perhaps TRBD1 (6 bases). Input material: peripheral blood. The sequence was collected from a man aged 35 to 55 with active or convalescent COVID-19. DNA for the CDR3: TGTGCCAGCAGTGACCTGGGCAGGGGCCCCCTGAGGAGCTCCTACGAGCAGTACTTC. Protein sequence: CASSDLGRGPLRSSYEQYF.